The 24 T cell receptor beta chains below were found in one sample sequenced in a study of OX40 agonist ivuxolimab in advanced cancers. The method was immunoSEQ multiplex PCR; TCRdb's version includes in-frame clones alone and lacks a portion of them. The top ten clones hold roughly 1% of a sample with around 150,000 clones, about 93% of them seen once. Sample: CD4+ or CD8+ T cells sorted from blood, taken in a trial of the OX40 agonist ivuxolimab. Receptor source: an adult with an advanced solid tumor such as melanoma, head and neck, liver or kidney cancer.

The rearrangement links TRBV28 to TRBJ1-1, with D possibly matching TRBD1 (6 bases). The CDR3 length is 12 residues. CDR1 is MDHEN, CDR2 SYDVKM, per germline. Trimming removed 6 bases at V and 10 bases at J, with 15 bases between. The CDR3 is CASSQQGVVAFF. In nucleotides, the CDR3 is TGTGCCAGCAGCCAACAGGGTGTGGTAGCTTTCTTT.

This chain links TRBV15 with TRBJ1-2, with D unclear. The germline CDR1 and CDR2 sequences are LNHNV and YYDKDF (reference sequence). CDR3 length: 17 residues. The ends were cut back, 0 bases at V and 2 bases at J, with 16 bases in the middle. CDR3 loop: CATSRDWADYKNYGYTF. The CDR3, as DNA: TGTGCCACCAGCAGAGATTGGGCCGATTATAAGAACTATGGCTACACCTTC.

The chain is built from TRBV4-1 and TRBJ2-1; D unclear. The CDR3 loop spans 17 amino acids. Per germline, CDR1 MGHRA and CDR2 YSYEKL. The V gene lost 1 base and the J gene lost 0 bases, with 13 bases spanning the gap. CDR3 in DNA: TGCGCCAGCAGCCAAGTATTCCCGACGAGCTCCTACAATGAGCAGTTCTTC. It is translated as CASSQVFPTSSYNEQFF.

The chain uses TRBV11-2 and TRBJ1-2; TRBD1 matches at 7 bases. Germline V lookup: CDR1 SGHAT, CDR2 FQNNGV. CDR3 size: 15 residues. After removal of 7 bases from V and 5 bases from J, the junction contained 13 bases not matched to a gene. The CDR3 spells CASTTLDRVLYGYTF. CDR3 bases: TGTGCCAGCACCACCCTTGACAGGGTCCTTTATGGCTACACCTTC.

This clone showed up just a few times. The CDR3 DNA sequence: TGTGCCAGCAGCGAAACCGTGGGGACTGAAGCTTTCTTT. Translated, it gives CASSETVGTEAFF. The chain links TRBV9 to TRBJ1-1; D is undetermined. This CDR3 comprises 13 residues. Germline V gene data show CDR1 as SGDLS and CDR2 as YYNGEE. V was cut by 3 bases and J by 5 bases, with 11 bases left in between.

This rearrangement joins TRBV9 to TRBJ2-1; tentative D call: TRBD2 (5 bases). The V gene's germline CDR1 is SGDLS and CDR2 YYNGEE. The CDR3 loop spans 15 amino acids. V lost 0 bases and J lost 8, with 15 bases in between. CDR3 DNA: TGTGCCAGCAGCGTAGGTTCTAGCCGCTCATATGAGCAGTTCTTC. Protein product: CASSVGSSRSYEQFF.

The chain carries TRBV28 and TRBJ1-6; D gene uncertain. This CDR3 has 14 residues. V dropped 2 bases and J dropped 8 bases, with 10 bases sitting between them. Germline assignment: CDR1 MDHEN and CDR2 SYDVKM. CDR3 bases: TGTGCCAGCAGTTTACCACGGAGGGATTCACCCCTCCACTTT. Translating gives CASSLPRRDSPLHF.

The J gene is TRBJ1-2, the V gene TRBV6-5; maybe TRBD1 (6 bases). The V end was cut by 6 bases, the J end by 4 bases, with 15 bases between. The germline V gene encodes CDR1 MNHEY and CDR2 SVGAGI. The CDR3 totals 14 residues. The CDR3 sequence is CASSDWTASYGYTF. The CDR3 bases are TGTGCCAGCAGCGATTGGACAGCCTCCTATGGCTACACCTTC.

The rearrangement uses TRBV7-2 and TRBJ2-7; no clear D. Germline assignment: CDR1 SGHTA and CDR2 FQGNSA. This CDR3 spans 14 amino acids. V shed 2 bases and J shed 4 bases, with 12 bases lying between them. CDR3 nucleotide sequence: TGTGCCAGCAGCTTACCGTGGGAAAGTTACGAGCAGTACTTC. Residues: CASSLPWESYEQYF.

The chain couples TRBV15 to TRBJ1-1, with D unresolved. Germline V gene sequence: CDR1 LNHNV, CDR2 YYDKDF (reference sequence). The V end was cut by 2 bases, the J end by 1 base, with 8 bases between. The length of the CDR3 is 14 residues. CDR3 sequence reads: CATSRPSGNTEAFF. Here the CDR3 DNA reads TGTGCCACCAGCAGACCCTCGGGGAACACTGAAGCTTTCTTT.

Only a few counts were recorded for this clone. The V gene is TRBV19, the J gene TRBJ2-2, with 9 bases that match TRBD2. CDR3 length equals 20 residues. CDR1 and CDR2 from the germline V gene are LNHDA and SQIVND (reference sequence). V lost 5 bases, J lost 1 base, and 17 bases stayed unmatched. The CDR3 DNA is TGTGCCAGTAGTCCTATAGCGGGAGTCAATCCCCTGATGAACACCGGGGAGCTGTTTTTT. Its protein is CASSPIAGVNPLMNTGELFF.

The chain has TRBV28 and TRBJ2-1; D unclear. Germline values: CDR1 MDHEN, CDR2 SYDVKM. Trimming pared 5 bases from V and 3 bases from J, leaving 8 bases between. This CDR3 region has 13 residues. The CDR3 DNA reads TGTGCCAGCAGTCCCATATTCTACAATGAGCAGTTCTTC. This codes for CASSPIFYNEQFF.

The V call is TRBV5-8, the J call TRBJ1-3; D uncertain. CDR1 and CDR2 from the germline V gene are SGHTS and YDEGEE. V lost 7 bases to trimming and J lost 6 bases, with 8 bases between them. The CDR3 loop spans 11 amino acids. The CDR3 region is CASWEINTIYF. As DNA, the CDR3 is TGTGCCAGCTGGGAGATAAACACCATATATTTT.

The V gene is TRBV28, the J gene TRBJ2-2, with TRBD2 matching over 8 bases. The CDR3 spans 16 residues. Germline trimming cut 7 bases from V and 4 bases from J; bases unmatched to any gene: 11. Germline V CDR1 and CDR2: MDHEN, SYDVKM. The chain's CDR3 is CASTEGLAGRTGELFF. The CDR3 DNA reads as TGTGCCAGCACCGAGGGGCTAGCGGGCCGCACCGGGGAGCTGTTTTTT.

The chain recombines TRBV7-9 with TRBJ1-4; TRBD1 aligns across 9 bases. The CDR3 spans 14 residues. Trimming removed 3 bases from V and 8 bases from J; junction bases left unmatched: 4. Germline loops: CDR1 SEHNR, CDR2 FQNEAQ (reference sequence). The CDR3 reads CASSLTGGSEKLFF. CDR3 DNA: TGTGCCAGCAGCTTGACAGGGGGTAGCGAAAAACTGTTTTTT.

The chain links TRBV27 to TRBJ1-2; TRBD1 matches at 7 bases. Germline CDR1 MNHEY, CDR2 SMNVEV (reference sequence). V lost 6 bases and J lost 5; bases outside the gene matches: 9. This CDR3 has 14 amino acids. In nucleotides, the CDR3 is TGTGCCAGCAGGCAGGGGGGGTCCCGTTATGGCTACACCTTC. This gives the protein CASRQGGSRYGYTF.

The CDR3 bases are TGTGCCAGCAGCTTAGCGGGAACTAACAATGAGCAGTTCTTC. This gives the protein CASSLAGTNNEQFF. This rearrangement joins TRBV7-6 to TRBJ2-1; D unclear. Trimming removed 0 bases at V and 5 bases at J, with 8 bases between. CDR1 is SGHVS, CDR2 FNYEAQ, per germline. CDR3 length: 14 residues.

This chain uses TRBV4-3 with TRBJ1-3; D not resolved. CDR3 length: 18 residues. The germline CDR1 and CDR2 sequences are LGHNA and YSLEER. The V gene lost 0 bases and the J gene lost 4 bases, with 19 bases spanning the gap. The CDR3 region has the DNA TGCGCCAGCAGCCAAGATAATAGGACCCCCTCGAGAGGAAACACCATATATTTT. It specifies CASSQDNRTPSRGNTIYF.

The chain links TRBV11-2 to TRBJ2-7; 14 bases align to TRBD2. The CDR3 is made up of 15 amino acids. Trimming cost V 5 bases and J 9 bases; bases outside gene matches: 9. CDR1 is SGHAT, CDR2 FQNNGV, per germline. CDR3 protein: CASSPGLAGGVGQYF. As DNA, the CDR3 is TGTGCCAGCAGCCCCGGACTAGCGGGAGGTGTTGGGCAGTACTTC.

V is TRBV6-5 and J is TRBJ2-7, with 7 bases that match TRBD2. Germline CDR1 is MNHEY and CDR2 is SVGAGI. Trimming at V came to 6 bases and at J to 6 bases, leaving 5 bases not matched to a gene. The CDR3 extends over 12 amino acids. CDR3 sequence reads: CASSSGGGEQYF. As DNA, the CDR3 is TGTGCCAGCAGCTCGGGGGGTGGCGAGCAGTACTTC.

The CDR3 loop reads CASSPAPADTQYF. The CDR3 nucleotides are TGTGCCAGCAGCCCCGCTCCCGCAGATACGCAGTATTTT. This chain joins TRBV9 and TRBJ2-3, with D unclear. V shed 4 bases and J shed 4 bases, with 10 bases lying between them. The CDR3 totals 13 residues. The germline gives CDR1 SGDLS, CDR2 YYNGEE. Variable domain in full (rest from reference TRBV9 and TRBJ2-3): DSGVTQTPKHLITATGQRVTLRCSPRSGDLSVYWYQQSLDQGLQFLIQYYNGEERAKGNILERFSAQQFPDLHSELNLSSLELGDSALYFCASSPAPADTQYFGPGTRLTVL.

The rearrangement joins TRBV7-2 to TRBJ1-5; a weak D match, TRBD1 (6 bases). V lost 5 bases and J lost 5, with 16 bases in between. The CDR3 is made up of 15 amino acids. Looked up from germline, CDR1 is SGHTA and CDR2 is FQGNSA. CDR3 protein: CASSPRTEWYQPQHF. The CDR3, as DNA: TGTGCCAGCAGCCCCCGGACAGAGTGGTATCAGCCCCAGCATTTT.

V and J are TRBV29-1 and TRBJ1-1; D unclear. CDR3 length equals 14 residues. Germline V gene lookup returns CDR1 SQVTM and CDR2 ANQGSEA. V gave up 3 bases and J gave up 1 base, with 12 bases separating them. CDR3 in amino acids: CSVERALTNTEAFF. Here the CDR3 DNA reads TGCAGCGTTGAGAGGGCCCTAACGAACACTGAAGCTTTCTTT.

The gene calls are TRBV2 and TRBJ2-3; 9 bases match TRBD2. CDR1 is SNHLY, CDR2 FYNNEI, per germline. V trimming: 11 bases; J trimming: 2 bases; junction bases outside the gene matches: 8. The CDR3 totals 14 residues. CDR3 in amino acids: CAAGLAGTTDTQYF. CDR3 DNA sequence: TGTGCCGCAGGGCTAGCGGGGACCACAGATACGCAGTATTTT.